This T cell receptor (beta chain) was retrieved from a study of identical twins. Overall study findings and caveats: Insertions ran lower in abundant cord blood beta clonotypes, though not in memory repertoires.

This clonotype has only a few counts. What it binds is not known. TCRdb reprocessed the 5' RACE reads with MiXCR, giving one entry per CDR3 protein. The sample holds some 560,000 distinct CDR3 sequences, 9.6% seen once. With 7 bases removed from V and 6 bases from J, the gap between germline ends came to 15 bases. CDR3 length equals 13 residues. These data were also reused for a study on yellow fever vaccine responses in identical twins.

The rearrangement uses TRBV12-3 or TRBV12-4 and TRBJ1-2, with TRBD1 as a possible D gene (6 bases). The sample was PBMCs. This clonotype originated in a woman aged 18-30 years in good health. The CDR3 nucleotides read TGTGCCAGCAACCACGGGGCAGGGGATGGCTACACCTTC. This translates into CASNHGAGDGYTF.